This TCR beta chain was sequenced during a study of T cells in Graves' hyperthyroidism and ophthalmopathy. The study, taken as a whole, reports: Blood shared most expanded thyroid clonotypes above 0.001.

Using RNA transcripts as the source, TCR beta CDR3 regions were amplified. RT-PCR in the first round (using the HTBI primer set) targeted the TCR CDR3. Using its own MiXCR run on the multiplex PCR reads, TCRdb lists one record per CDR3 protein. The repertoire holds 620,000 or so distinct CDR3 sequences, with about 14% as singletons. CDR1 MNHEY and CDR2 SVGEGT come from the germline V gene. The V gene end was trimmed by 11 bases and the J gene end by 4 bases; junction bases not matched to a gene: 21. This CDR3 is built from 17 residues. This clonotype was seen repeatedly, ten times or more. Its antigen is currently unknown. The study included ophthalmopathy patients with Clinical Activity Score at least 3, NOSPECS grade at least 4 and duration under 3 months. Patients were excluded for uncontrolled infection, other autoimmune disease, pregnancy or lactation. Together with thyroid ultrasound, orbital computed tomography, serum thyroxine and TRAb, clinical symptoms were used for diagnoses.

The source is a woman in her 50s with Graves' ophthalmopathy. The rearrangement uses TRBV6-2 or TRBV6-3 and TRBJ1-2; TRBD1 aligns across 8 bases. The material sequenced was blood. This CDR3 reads CACRQSLGQGAPYGYTF. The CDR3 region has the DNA TGTGCCTGCCGCCAATCCCTCGGGCAGGGGGCGCCCTATGGCTACACCTTC.